This TCR beta chain appears in the sequencing data of a study of blood T cell repertoires in COVID-19. As for the study in general: T cells, B-cell-depleted T cells, or PBMCs supplied cDNA or gDNA.

This clone was seen a few times. Recovered participants had two consecutive negative NP/OP PCR tests, healthcare professional clearance, or symptom resolution. The table came from immunoSEQ multiplex PCR; TCRdb's copy has only in-frame clones and leaves some out. The profile shows more than 150,000 clones, approximately 85% of them singletons. Trimming shortened V by 7 bases and J by 4 bases, and 14 bases separated the two germline ends. CDR3 length equals 14 residues. The V gene's germline CDR1 is SGHDT and CDR2 YYEEEE. The specimen sequenced was PBMCs or T cells enriched from blood (not recorded which). The receptor's source is a man aged 40-49 years who had recovered from COVID-19. V usage is TRBV5-6 and J usage is TRBJ1-4; a weak D match, TRBD1 (6 bases). DNA of the CDR3: TGTGCCAGCCCAAGGACAGTCCTTAATGAAAAACTGTTTTTT. Translated, it gives CASPRTVLNEKLFF.